These 25 T cell receptor beta chains came from one sample sequenced in a study of high-grade serous ovarian cancer treatment subgroups. Assay used: immunoSEQ multiplex PCR; TCRdb lists only in-frame clones, some missing. This table holds about 33,000 clones, around three quarters found once. The tumor samples were collected prior to definitive surgery or chemotherapy. Sequencing used tumor tissue. All receptors come from a human donor with high-grade serous ovarian cancer.

The V and J genes are TRBV25-1 and TRBJ2-4; no firm D call. Germline V gene data show CDR1 as MGHDK and CDR2 as SYGVNS. V gave up 4 bases and J gave up 0 bases, with 4 bases separating them. The CDR3 runs 13 residues. CDR3 protein: CASSGLAKNIQYF. The CDR3 DNA follows: TGTGCCAGCAGTGGGTTAGCCAAAAACATTCAGTACTTC.

The chain is built from TRBV12-5 and TRBJ1-2; D possibly corresponds to TRBD1 (5 bases). Trimming removed 5 bases at V and 2 bases at J, with 12 bases between. This CDR3 spans 14 amino acids. CDR1 is LGHNT, CDR2 FRNRAP, per germline. DNA of the CDR3: TGTGCTAGTGGTCCAGATCCAGGGAACTATGGCTACACCTTC. Protein sequence: CASGPDPGNYGYTF.

This clone has more than one count but fewer than ten. V and J are TRBV29-1 and TRBJ1-1, with D possibly TRBD1 on 6 matching bases. The CDR3 has 13 residues. V shed 5 bases and J shed 1 base, with 11 bases lying between them. Germline V gene lookup returns CDR1 SQVTM and CDR2 ANQGSEA. CDR3: CSVRTGWNTEAFF. Written as DNA, the CDR3 is TGCAGCGTTCGTACAGGGTGGAACACTGAAGCTTTCTTT.

This chain joins TRBV7-8 and TRBJ2-7; possible D gene TRBD2, 6 bases. Trimming shortened V by 0 bases and J by 6 bases, and 12 bases separated the two germline ends. The CDR3 extends over 14 amino acids. Germline CDR1 SGHVS, CDR2 FQNEAQ. The CDR3, as DNA: TGTGCCAGCAGCTTAGCCTTTGGGGGAGGCGAGCAGTACTTC. Amino acid sequence: CASSLAFGGGEQYF.

The genes are TRBV19 and TRBJ1-4; D is possibly TRBD1 (5 bases). Germline lookup yields CDR1 LNHDA and CDR2 SQIVND (reference sequence). The CDR3 is 14 residues long. V shed 4 bases and J shed 1 base, with 7 bases lying between them. The CDR3 nucleotides are TGTGCCAGTAGTAGGGGGGAAACTAATGAAAAACTGTTTTTT. It yields the protein CASSRGETNEKLFF.

The chain recombines TRBV7-3 with TRBJ1-5; the D is unclear. There are 12 residues in the CDR3. CDR1 and CDR2 (germline): SGHTA, FQGTGA. The ends were cut back, 2 bases at V and 9 bases at J, with 8 bases in the middle. The CDR3 loop reads CASSLVPRPQHF. In DNA form, the CDR3 reads TGTGCCAGCAGCTTAGTCCCCCGGCCCCAGCATTTT.

The rearrangement uses TRBV30 and TRBJ2-7, with D unresolved. In germline, CDR1 is GTSNPN, CDR2 SVGIG (reference sequence). The CDR3 has 17 amino acids. V was pared by 1 base and J by 1 base, with 20 bases between. CDR3 DNA: TGTGCCTGGAGTGACCGACTCGGGCTTGATACTTCCTACGAGCAGTACTTC. Amino acid sequence: CAWSDRLGLDTSYEQYF.

V is TRBV7-2 and J is TRBJ1-5; D remains unclear. Trimming pared 3 bases from V and 5 bases from J, leaving 8 bases between. The CDR3 is 13 residues long. Germline lookup yields CDR1 SGHTA and CDR2 FQGNSA. The CDR3 spells CASSFDRYQPQHF. For the CDR3, the DNA is TGTGCCAGCAGCTTCGACCGTTATCAGCCCCAGCATTTT. Full variable domain (missing parts from reference TRBV7-2 and TRBJ1-5): GAGVSQSPSNKVTEKGKDVELRCDPISGHTALYWYRQSLGQGLEFLIYFQGNSAPDKSGLPSDRFSAERTGGSVSTLTIQRTQQEDSAVYLCASSFDRYQPQHFGDGTRLSIL.

The chain is built from TRBV6-5 and TRBJ1-1, with 9 bases aligning to TRBD1. Trimming removed 4 bases from V and 8 bases from J; junction bases left unmatched: 5. The germline V gene encodes CDR1 MNHEY and CDR2 SVGAGI. This CDR3 is built from 13 residues. The CDR3 DNA reads as TGTGCCAGCAGTTCACAGGGGGCTGGGGAAGCTTTCTTT. Its protein product is CASSSQGAGEAFF.

The V gene is TRBV7-8, the J gene TRBJ1-3; D gene unclear. The germline V and J ends were trimmed by 2 bases and 7 bases, with 9 bases remaining between them. The CDR3 loop spans 13 amino acids. CDR1 and CDR2 from the germline V gene are SGHVS and FQNEAQ. The CDR3 DNA follows: TGTGCCAGCAGCTTAAACAGAGGGAACACCATATATTTT. It translates to CASSLNRGNTIYF.

The J gene is TRBJ1-4, the V gene TRBV4-3; D is undetermined. Germline assignment: CDR1 LGHNA and CDR2 YSLEER. This CDR3 has 15 amino acids. V dropped 7 bases and J dropped 2 bases, with 14 bases sitting between them. The CDR3 reads CASKGGLGTNEKLFF. The DNA of the CDR3 is TGCGCCAGCAAAGGAGGTCTCGGCACTAATGAAAAACTGTTTTTT.

The rearrangement links TRBV6-1 to TRBJ2-4; 10 nucleotides match TRBD1. After removal of 4 bases from V and 4 bases from J, the junction contained 16 bases not matched to a gene. The CDR3 has 19 amino acids. Germline V gene lookup returns CDR1 MNHNS and CDR2 SASEGT. CDR3 region: CASSGRTGGFLGEKNIQYF. In nucleotides, the CDR3 is TGTGCCAGCAGTGGACGGACAGGGGGTTTTTTAGGGGAGAAAAACATTCAGTACTTC.

In this sample, this clone turned up a few times. This sequence joins TRBV2 and TRBJ1-4; 8 bases align to TRBD1. Germline-derived CDR1 and CDR2 are SNHLY and FYNNEI. V lost 6 bases to trimming and J lost 5 bases; unmatched junction nucleotides: 5. CDR3 size: 14 residues. CDR3: CASRMDRANEKLFF. The CDR3 DNA reads as TGTGCCAGCAGGATGGACAGGGCGAATGAAAAACTGTTTTTT.

The count of this clone is one. The chain has TRBV12-5 and TRBJ1-2; D uncertain. CDR3 size: 12 residues. Germline CDR1 is LGHNT and CDR2 is FRNRAP. V gave up 4 bases and J gave up 4 bases, with 7 bases separating them. The CDR3 DNA reads TGTGCTAGTGGTTCCGACCTCTATGGCTACACCTTC. The encoded protein is CASGSDLYGYTF.

For the CDR3, the DNA is TGTGCCAGCAGTGGTCCCTTGGGAGTGAACACTGAAGCTTTCTTT. This codes for CASSGPLGVNTEAFF. The V call is TRBV25-1, the J call TRBJ1-1; D remains ambiguous. This CDR3 comprises 15 residues. The germline V gene has CDR1 MGHDK and CDR2 SYGVNS. Trimming cost V 4 bases and J 0 bases, with 12 bases left between them.

The chain combines TRBV6-5 with TRBJ2-5; TRBD1 matches at 9 bases. Germline CDR1 and CDR2: MNHEY and SVGAGI. After removal of 6 bases from V and 4 bases from J, the junction contained 6 bases not matched to a gene. CDR3 length: 14 residues. This CDR3 is CASSQGTGRETQYF. In DNA, the CDR3 is TGTGCCAGCAGCCAAGGGACAGGGAGAGAGACCCAGTACTTC.

This clone was seen just once. The chain has TRBV7-2 and TRBJ2-1; 12 nucleotides agree with TRBD2. The CDR3 runs to 15 residues. Germline trimming cut 4 bases from V and 9 bases from J; bases unmatched to any gene: 7. Germline V gives CDR1 SGHTA, CDR2 FQGNSA. CDR3 residues: CASSSMGLAGPEQFF. In DNA, the CDR3 is TGTGCCAGCAGCTCGATGGGACTAGCGGGCCCTGAGCAGTTCTTC.

V usage is TRBV7-3 and J usage is TRBJ2-3; 12 bases line up with TRBD2. CDR1 is SGHTA and CDR2 is FQGTGA in the germline V gene. CDR3 length: 16 amino acids. Trimming took 6 bases from V and 2 from J; bases not matched to a gene: 6. The CDR3 protein is CASSSGLAGPTDTQYF. The CDR3 coding sequence is TGTGCCAGCAGTTCGGGACTAGCGGGTCCCACAGATACGCAGTATTTT.

The gene calls are TRBV9 and TRBJ2-1, with 8 bases fitting TRBD1. After removal of 2 bases from V and 4 bases from J, the junction contained 8 bases not matched to a gene. The CDR3 is made up of 16 amino acids. Germline CDR1 is SGDLS and CDR2 is YYNGEE. The CDR3 protein is CASSVLGTGVYNEQFF. The CDR3 bases are TGTGCCAGCAGCGTCCTCGGGACAGGCGTTTACAATGAGCAGTTCTTC.

The sample holds one count of this clone. This chain joins TRBV7-4 and TRBJ1-4; no firm D call. This CDR3 has 15 amino acids. The germline gives CDR1 SGHVT, CDR2 SQSDAQ. V lost 2 bases, J lost 4 bases, and 11 bases lay in between. DNA of the CDR3: TGTGCCAGCAGCTTATTCCGGGTTTATAATGAAAAACTGTTTTTT. This sequence encodes CASSLFRVYNEKLFF.

V usage is TRBV7-9 and J usage is TRBJ2-3; 8 bases match TRBD2. J was trimmed by 1 base and V by 2 bases; bases with no gene match: 5. Germline CDR1 reads SEHNR; CDR2 reads FQNEAQ (reference sequence). The CDR3 runs 16 residues. DNA for the CDR3: TGTGCCAGCAGCTTAAATTCACTAGCGGGCACAGATACGCAGTATTTT. This codes for CASSLNSLAGTDTQYF.

In DNA, the CDR3 is TGCAGTGCTAGTACCCCCTACGAGCAGTACTTC. Translation gives CSASTPYEQYF. The chain is built from TRBV20-1 and TRBJ2-7; no firm D call. V lost 3 bases and J lost 2, with 5 bases in between. This CDR3 region has 11 residues. The V gene's germline CDR1 is DFQATT and CDR2 SNEGSKA (reference sequence).

The V gene is TRBV19, the J gene TRBJ2-7; 7 bases line up with TRBD2. This CDR3 is built from 14 residues. Germline V gene lookup returns CDR1 LNHDA and CDR2 SQIVND (reference sequence). After removal of 3 bases from V and 1 base from J, the junction contained 3 bases not matched to a gene. The CDR3 loop reads CASSIGSGSYEQYF. The CDR3, as DNA: TGTGCCAGTAGTATCGGTAGCGGGTCCTACGAGCAGTACTTC.

The chain employs TRBV18 and TRBJ2-1; D perhaps matches TRBD1 (5 bases). This CDR3 has 15 amino acids. With 2 bases removed from V and 4 bases from J, the gap between germline ends came to 12 bases. In germline, CDR1 is KGHSH, CDR2 LQKENI. The CDR3 DNA follows: TGTGCCAGCTCACCAGGGGCCGGCGGATACAATGAGCAGTTCTTC. This codes for CASSPGAGGYNEQFF.

The V and J genes are TRBV7-9 and TRBJ2-5, with D possibly TRBD1 on 6 matching bases. Trimming took 1 base from V and 5 from J, leaving 14 bases between them. The V gene's germline CDR1 is SEHNR and CDR2 FQNEAQ (reference sequence). The length of the CDR3 is 15 residues. CDR3 nucleotides: TGTGCCAGCAGCTTAGGAGGGGGAGTAGGTGAGACCCAGTACTTC. Translated: CASSLGGGVGETQYF.